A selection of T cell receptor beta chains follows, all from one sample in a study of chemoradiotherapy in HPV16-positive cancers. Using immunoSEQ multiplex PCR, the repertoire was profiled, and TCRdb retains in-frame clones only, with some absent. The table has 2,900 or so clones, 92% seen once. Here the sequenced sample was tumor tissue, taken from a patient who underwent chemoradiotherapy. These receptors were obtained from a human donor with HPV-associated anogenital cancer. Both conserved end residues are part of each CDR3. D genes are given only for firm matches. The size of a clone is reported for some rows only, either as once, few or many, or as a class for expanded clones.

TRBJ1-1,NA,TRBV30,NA,TGTGCCTGGACCCGGACAGTCGGTGAAGCTTTCTTT,CAWTRTVGEAFF
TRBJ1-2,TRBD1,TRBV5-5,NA,TGTGCCAGCAGCTTGATGAATTTGAACAGGGGAGGCTATGGCTACACCTTC,CASSLMNLNRGGYGYTF
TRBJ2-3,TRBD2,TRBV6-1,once,TGTGCCAGCAGTGGCATGGCGGGAGGTACAGATACGCAGTATTTT,CASSGMAGGTDTQYF
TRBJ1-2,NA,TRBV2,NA,TGTGCCAGCAGGGACGGGTCGTCCACGGCTAACTATGGCTACACCTTC,CASRDGSSTANYGYTF
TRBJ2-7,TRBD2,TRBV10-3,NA,TGTGCCATCAAAGTTTCCGGGGGGAACGACGAGCAGTACTTC,CAIKVSGGNDEQYF
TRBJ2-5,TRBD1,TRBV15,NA,TGTGCCACCAGCAGAGTTATTGGACAGGGTGAAGAGACCCAGTACTTC,CATSRVIGQGEETQYF
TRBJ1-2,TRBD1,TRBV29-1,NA,TGCAGCGTTCGAGGTCAGGGGGAGAGTGGCTACACCTTC,CSVRGQGESGYTF
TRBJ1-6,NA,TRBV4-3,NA,TGCGCCAGCAGCCGCGGGGAGAGGGGTTCACCCCTCCACTTT,CASSRGERGSPLHF
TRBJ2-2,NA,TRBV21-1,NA,TGTGCCAGCAGCAAAGGGACAGGAACTAAGAACACCGGGGAGCTGTTTTTT,CASSKGTGTKNTGELFF
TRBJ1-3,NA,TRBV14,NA,TGTGCCAGCAGCATCTTCGGGGGTCCTGGAAACACCATATATTTT,CASSIFGGPGNTIYF
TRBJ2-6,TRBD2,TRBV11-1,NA,TGTGCCAGCCAGCTGCGGGGGGCTATCTCTGGGGCCAACGTCCTGACTTTC,CASQLRGAISGANVLTF
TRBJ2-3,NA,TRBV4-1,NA,TGCGCCAGCACCATGGATTTTGTAAACACAGATACGCAGTATTTT,CASTMDFVNTDTQYF
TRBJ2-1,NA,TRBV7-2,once,TGTGCCAGCAGCTTAAAGGGGTTTAGCGGAAAAGGGCAGTTCTTC,CASSLKGFSGKGQFF
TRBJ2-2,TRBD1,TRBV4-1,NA,TGCGCCAGCAGCCAAGTGTTGGGGACAGGGACCGCCGGGGAGCTGTTTTTT,CASSQVLGTGTAGELFF
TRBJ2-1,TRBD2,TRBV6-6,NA,TGTGCCGCAAGAGCGGGGCGGGAGGCCTACAATGAGCAGTTCTTC,CAARAGREAYNEQFF
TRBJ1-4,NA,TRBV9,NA,TGTGCCAGCAGCGTAGATGTGGGGGGCAAGGGTGAAAAACTGTTTTTT,CASSVDVGGKGEKLFF
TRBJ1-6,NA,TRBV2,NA,TGTGCCCGACGTGAGAGCCGCAGCTCCTATAATTCACCCCTCCACTTT,CARRESRSSYNSPLHF
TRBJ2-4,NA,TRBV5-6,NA,TGTGCCAGCAGCTTGTTCGCAGGGGACATTCAGTACTTC,CASSLFAGDIQYF
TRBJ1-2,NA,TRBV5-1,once,TGCGCCAGCAGCTTGGACCTCGGGAGCTATGGCTACACCTTC,CASSLDLGSYGYTF
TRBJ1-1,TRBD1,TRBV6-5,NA,TGTGCCAGCAGTAGGGGGACAGCTGAAGCTTTCTTT,CASSRGTAEAFF
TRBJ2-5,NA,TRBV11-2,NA,TGTGCCAGCAGCTTATTCCATGGGGAGACCCAGTACTTC,CASSLFHGETQYF
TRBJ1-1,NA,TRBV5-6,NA,TGTGCCAGCAGCCCGACAACCCGAGGGGCGGCTTTCTTT,CASSPTTRGAAFF
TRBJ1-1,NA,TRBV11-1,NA,TGTGCCAGCAGCTTAGTGAGGGGTGCGGCTGAAGCTTTCTTT,CASSLVRGAAEAFF
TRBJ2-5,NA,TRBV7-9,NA,TGTGCCAGCAGCTTAGGTGATCTGGGAGGAGAGACCCAGTACTTC,CASSLGDLGGETQYF
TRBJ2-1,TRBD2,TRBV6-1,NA,TGTGCCAGCGGTGGGGTAGCGGGGTCCTACAATGAGCAGTTCTTC,CASGGVAGSYNEQFF
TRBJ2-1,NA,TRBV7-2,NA,TGTGCCAGCAGCCCAACTTACAATGAGCAGTTCTTC,CASSPTYNEQFF
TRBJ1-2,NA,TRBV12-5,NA,TGTGCTAGTGGACAGGGAGCTAACTATGGCTACACCTTC,CASGQGANYGYTF
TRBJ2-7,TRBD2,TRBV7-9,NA,TGTGCCAGCAGCCTAGGGACAGGACTAGCGGGGATCCACGAGCAGTACTTC,CASSLGTGLAGIHEQYF
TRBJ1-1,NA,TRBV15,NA,TGTGCCACCAGCAGAGATAGCGCAGGGGATACAGCTTTCTTT,CATSRDSAGDTAFF
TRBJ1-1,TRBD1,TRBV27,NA,TGTGCCAGCAGTCCGCTGGGACAGAAGAACACTGAAGCTTTCTTT,CASSPLGQKNTEAFF
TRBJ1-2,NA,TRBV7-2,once,TGTGCCAGCAGCGAGATGACAGATTACTATGGCTACACCTTC,CASSEMTDYYGYTF
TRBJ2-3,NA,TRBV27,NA,TGTGCCAGCGGCCCGGGGGTGGGAATCGCAGATACGCAGTATTTT,CASGPGVGIADTQYF
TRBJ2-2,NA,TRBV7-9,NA,TGTGCCCCCACGAACACCGGGGAGCTGTTTTTT,CAPTNTGELFF
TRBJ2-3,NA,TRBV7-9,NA,TGTGCCAGCGATAAGGGGGGTACGCAGTATTTT,CASDKGGTQYF
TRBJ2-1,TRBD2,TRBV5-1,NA,TGCGCCAGCAGCTTGGGGGGGCTAGCGGGGGCCGGGGATGAGCAGTTCTTC,CASSLGGLAGAGDEQFF
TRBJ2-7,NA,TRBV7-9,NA,TGTGCCAGCAGCTTTGGGGAGAGTGCGATCTACGAGCAGTACTTC,CASSFGESAIYEQYF
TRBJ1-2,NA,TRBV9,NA,TGTGCCAGCAGTGCCCAAGTACAGGGCGATGGCTACACCTTC,CASSAQVQGDGYTF
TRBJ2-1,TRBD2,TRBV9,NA,TGTGCCAGCAGGGCGGGAGGGCCGGGGGAGCAGTTCTTC,CASRAGGPGEQFF
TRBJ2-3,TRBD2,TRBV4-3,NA,TGCGCCAGCAGCCAAGAACTAGCGGGGGGAACAGATACGCAGTATTTT,CASSQELAGGTDTQYF
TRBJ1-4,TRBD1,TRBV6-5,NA,TGTGCCAGCAGTTACAGGGGAGGGGGCAAAAAACTGTTTTTT,CASSYRGGGKKLFF
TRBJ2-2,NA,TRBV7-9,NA,TGTGCCAGCAGCGTCCGGGGCAAGAACACCGGGGAGCTGTTTTTT,CASSVRGKNTGELFF
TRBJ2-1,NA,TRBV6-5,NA,TGTGCCAGCAGTTATTTAAGTGAGCAGTTCTTC,CASSYLSEQFF
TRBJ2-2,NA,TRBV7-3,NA,TGTGCCAGCAGGGCAGGGGCGAACACCGGGGAGCTGTTTTTT,CASRAGANTGELFF
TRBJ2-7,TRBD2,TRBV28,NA,TGTGCCAGCAGTGCCCGCGGGGGGAGGTACGAGCAGTACTTC,CASSARGGRYEQYF
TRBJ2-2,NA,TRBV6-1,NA,TGTGCCAGCAGTGAAGATAAAGGGGGGCACGGGGAGCTGTTTTTT,CASSEDKGGHGELFF